The T cell receptor (beta chain) described here comes from a study of blood T cells in healthy people across ages. Trimming took 2 bases from V and 11 from J, leaving 21 bases between them. The CDR3 totals 15 residues. The germline CDR1 and CDR2 sequences are SGHVS and FQNEAQ. PCR was performed a second time for roughly 7 to 11 cycles using a sample-barcoded 5' primer and a J-beta primer mix. TCRdb passed the 5' RACE reads through MiXCR, listing each CDR3 protein once. The sample has about 2 million distinct CDR3 sequences; around half are singletons. The authors isolated at least 6 million PBMCs per sample. Findings of the study overall: Total diversity from one million sequenced T cells was likely underestimated. Older age coincided with a roughly linear decline in TCR beta diversity per million T cells.

As concerns this clonotype: Its antigen is still unknown.

The sequence was obtained from a woman between 40 and 55 years old in good health. The chain combines TRBV7-8 with TRBJ2-5; possibly TRBD1 or TRBD2 for D (6 bases each). The sequenced material came from blood. The CDR3 loop is CASSLIRGQHNEQYF. The DNA for the CDR3 is TGTGCCAGCAGCTTAATCCGGGGGCAACACAATGAGCAGTACTTC.